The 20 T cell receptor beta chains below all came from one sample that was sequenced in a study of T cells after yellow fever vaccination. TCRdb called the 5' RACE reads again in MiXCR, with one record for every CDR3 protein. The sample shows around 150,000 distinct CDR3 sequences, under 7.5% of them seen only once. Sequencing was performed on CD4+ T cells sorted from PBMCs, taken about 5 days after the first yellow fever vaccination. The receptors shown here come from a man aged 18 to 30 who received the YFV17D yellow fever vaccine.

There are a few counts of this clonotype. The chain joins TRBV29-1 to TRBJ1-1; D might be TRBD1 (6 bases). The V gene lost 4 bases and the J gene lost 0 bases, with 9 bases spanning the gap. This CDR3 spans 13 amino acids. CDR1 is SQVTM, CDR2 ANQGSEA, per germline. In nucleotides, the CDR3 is TGCAGCGTTGGGACAGCCATGAACACTGAAGCTTTCTTT. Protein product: CSVGTAMNTEAFF.

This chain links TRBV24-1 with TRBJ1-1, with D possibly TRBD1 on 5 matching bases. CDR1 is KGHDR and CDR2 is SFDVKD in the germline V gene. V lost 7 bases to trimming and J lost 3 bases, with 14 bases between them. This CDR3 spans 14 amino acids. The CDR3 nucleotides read TGTGCCACCAGCGAGACCGGGGCCCACACTGAAGCTTTCTTT. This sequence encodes CATSETGAHTEAFF.

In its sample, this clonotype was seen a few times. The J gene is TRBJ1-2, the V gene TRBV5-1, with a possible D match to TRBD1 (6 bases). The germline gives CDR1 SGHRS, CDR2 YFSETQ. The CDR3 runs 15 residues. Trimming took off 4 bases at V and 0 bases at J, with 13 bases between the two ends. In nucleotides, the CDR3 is TGCGCCAGCAGCCCGGACAGCCGGCCTAACTATGGCTACACCTTC. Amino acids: CASSPDSRPNYGYTF.

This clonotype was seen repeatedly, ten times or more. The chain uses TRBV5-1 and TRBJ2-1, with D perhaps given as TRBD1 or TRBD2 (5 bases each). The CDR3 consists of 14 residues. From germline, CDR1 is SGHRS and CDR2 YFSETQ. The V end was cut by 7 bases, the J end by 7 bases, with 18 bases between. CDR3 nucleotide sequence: TGCGCCAGCGGAGGCGCGGCAGGGAGAAATGAGCAGTTCTTC. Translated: CASGGAAGRNEQFF.

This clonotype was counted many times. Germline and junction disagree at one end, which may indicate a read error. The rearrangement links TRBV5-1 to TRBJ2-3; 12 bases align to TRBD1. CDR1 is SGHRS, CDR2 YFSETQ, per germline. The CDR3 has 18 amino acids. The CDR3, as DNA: TGCGCCAGCAGCTTCGCCGGGACAGGGGGCACAGGCACCGATACGCAGTATTTT. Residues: CASSFAGTGGTGTDTQYF.

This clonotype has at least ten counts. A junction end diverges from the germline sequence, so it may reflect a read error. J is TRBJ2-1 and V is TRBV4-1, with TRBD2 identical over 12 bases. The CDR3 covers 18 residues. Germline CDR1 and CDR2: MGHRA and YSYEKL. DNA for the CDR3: TGCGCCAGCAGCCGGGCGACTAGCGGGGGAGACATCTACCATGAGCAGTTCTTC. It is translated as CASSRATSGGDIYHEQFF.

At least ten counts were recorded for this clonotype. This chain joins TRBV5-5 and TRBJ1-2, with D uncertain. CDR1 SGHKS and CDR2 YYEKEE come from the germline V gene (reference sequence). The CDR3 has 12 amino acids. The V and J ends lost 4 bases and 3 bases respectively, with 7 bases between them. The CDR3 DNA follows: TGTGCCAGCAGCCAAAACTACTATGGCTACACCTTC. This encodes CASSQNYYGYTF.

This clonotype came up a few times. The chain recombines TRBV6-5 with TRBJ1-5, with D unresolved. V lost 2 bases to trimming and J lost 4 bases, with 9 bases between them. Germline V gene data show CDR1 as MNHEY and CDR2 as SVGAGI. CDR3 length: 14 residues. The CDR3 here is CASSYVSANQPQHF. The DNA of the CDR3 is TGTGCCAGCAGTTACGTGTCAGCGAATCAGCCCCAGCATTTT.

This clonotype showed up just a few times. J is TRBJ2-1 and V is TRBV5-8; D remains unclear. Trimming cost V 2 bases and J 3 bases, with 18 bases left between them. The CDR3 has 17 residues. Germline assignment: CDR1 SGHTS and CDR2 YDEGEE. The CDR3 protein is CASSFHLDLRNYNEQFF. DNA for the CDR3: TGTGCCAGCAGCTTCCACCTTGACCTAAGAAACTACAATGAGCAGTTCTTC.

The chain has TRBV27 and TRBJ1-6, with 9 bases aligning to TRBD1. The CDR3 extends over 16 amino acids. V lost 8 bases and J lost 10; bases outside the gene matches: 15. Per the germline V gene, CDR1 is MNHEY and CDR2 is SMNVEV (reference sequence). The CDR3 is CASSRDRDRVDSPLHF. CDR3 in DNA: TGTGCCAGCTCCCGAGACCGGGACAGGGTTGACTCACCCCTCCACTTT.

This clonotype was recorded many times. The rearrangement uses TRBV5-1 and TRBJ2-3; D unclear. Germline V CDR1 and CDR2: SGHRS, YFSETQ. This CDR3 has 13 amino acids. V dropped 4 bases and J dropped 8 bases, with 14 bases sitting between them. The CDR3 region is CASSPGTGGTQYF. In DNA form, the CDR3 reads TGCGCCAGCAGCCCCGGAACGGGCGGTACGCAGTATTTT.

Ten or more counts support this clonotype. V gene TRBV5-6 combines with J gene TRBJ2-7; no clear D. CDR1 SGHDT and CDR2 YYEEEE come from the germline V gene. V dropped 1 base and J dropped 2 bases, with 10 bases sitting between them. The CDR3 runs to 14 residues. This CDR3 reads CASSLLTVTYEQYF. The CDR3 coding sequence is TGTGCCAGCAGCTTGTTGACGGTAACCTACGAGCAGTACTTC.

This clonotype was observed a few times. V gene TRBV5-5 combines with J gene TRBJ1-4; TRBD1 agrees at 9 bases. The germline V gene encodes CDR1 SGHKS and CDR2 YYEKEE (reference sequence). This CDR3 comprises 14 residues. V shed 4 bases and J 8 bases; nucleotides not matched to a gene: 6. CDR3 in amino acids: CASSVGQGFEKLFF. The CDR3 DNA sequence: TGTGCCAGCAGCGTGGGACAGGGTTTCGAAAAACTGTTTTTT.

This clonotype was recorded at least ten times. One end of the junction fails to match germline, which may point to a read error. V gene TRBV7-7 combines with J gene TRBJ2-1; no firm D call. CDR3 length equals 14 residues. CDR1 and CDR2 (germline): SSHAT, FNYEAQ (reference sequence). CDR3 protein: CASSLGHGIHEQFF. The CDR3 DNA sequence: TGTGCTAGCAGCCTAGGTCATGGTATCCATGAGCAGTTCTTC.

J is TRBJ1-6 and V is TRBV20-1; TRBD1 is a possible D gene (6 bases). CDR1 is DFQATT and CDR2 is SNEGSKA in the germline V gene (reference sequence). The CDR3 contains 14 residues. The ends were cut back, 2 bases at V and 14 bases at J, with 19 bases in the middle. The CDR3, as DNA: TGCAGTGCTAGAAGCAGGGGCCGGCGCTCGTCCCTCCACTTT. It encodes CSARSRGRRSSLHF.

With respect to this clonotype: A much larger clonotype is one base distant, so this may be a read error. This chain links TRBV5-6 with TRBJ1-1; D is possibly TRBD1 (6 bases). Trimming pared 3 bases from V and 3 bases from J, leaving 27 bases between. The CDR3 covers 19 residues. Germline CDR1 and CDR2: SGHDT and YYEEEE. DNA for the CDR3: TGTGCCAGCAGCTCACTGACAGGCTCCAGAATGGGAGCGGACACTGAAGCTTTCTTT. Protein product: CASSSLTGSRMGADTEAFF.

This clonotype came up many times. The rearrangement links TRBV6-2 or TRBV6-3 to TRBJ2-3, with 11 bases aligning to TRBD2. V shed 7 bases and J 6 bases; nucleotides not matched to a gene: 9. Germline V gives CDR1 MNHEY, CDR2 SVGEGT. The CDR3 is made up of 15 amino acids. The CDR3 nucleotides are TGTGCCAGCACCCGACTAGCGGGGTTGAGGGATACGCAGTATTTT. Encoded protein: CASTRLAGLRDTQYF.

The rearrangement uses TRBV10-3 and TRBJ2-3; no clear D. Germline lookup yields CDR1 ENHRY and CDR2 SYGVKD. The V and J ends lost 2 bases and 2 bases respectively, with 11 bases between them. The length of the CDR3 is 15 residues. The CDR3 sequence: CAISEIRSITDTQYF. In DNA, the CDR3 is TGTGCCATCAGTGAGATTCGGAGCATCACAGATACGCAGTATTTT.

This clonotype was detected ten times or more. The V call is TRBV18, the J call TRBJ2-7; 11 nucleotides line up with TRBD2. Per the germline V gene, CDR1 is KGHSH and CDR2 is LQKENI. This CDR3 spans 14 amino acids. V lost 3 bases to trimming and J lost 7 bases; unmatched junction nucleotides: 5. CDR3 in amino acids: CASSPTSGVGEQYF. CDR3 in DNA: TGTGCCAGCTCACCGACTAGCGGGGTAGGTGAGCAGTACTTC.

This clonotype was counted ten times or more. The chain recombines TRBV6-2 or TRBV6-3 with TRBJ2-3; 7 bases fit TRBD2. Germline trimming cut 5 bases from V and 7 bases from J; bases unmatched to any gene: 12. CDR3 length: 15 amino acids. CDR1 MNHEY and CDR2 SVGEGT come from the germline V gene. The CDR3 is CASSITGTISNTQYF. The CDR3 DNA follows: TGTGCCAGCAGTATTACTGGGACTATTTCAAATACGCAGTATTTT.